The sample holds a few counts of the clone carrying this TCR beta chain. Its antigen is undetermined. TCRdb re-called the reads through MiXCR, storing one row per CDR3 protein. The table lists about 830,000 distinct CDR3 sequences, roughly 33% of them singletons. The CDR3 has 14 amino acids. Germline CDR1 SGHNT, CDR2 YENEEA. The V gene lost 3 bases and the J gene lost 9 bases, with 15 bases spanning the gap. This entry comes from a study of T cell repertoires in cytomegalovirus infection. This material consisted of cultured CD8+ T cells from PBMCs, taken from culture after CMV antigen stimulation. The chain has TRBV11-3 and TRBJ1-5; possible D gene TRBD1, 6 bases. The origin of this receptor is a human donor in good health (CMV status not recorded). Some clones in this sample may be carry-over from other donors' samples. The CDR3 protein is CASSFGQGRRPQHF. The CDR3 region has the DNA TGTGCCAGCAGCTTCGGGCAGGGGCGGCGGCCCCAGCATTTT.